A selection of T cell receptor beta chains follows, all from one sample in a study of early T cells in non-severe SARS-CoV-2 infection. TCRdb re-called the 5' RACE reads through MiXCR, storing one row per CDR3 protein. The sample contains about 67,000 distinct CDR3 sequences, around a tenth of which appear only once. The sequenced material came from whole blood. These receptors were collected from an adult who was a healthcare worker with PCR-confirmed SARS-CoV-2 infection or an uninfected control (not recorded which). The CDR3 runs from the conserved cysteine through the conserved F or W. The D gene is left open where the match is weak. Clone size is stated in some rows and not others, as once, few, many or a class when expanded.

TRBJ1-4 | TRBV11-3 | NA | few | CASSLASYRSAANEKLFF | TGTGCCAGCAGCTTAGCTAGCTACCGATCCGCCGCTAATGAAAAACTGTTTTTT
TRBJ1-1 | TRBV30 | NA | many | CAWRKVRLGTEAFF | TGTGCCTGGAGGAAGGTCCGCCTGGGAACTGAAGCTTTCTTT
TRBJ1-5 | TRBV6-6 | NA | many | CASSIQGMGNQPQHF | TGTGCCAGCAGCATCCAGGGAATGGGTAATCAGCCCCAGCATTTT
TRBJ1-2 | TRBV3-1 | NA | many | CASSQDRWNYGYTF | TGTGCCAGCAGCCAAGATAGGTGGAACTATGGCTACACCTTC
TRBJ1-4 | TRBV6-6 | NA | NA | CASSLPGHTYEKLFF | TGTGCCAGCAGCTTGCCGGGACATACATATGAAAAACTGTTTTTT
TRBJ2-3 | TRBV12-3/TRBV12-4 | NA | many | CASTPGSVVSDTQYF | TGTGCCAGCACTCCGGGCAGTGTAGTTTCAGATACGCAGTATTTT
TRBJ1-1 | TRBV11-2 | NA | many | CASSTTEKAFF | TGTGCCAGCAGCACGACAGAAAAAGCTTTCTTT
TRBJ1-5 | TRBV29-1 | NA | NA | CSVEVGAGQHF | TGCAGCGTTGAAGTAGGGGCTGGCCAGCATTTT
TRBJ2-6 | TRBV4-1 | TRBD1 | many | CASSPLRDRGSGANVLTF | TGCGCCAGCAGCCCGTTACGGGACAGGGGTTCTGGGGCCAACGTCCTGACTTTC
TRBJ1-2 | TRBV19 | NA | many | CASSPGAHIAYGYTF | TGTGCCAGTAGCCCCGGGGCACATATAGCATATGGCTACACCTTC
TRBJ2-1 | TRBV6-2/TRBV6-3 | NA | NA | CASSSHRLVISSNEQFF | TGTGCCAGCAGTTCCCATAGACTAGTGATTTCATCCAATGAGCAGTTCTTC
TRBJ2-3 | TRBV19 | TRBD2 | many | CASSILAGGTDTQYF | TGTGCCAGTAGTATCCTAGCGGGAGGTACAGATACGCAGTATTTT
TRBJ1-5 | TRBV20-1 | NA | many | CSASDTGGSNQPQHF | TGCAGTGCTAGTGATACAGGAGGTAGCAATCAGCCCCAGCATTTT
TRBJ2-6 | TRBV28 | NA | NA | CASSFGDSSGANVLTF | TGTGCCAGCAGTTTTGGAGACAGCTCTGGGGCCAACGTCCTGACTTTC
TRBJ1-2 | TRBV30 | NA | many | CAWSVGQAIYSNYGYTF | TGTGCCTGGAGTGTTGGGCAGGCGATCTATTCTAACTATGGCTACACCTTC
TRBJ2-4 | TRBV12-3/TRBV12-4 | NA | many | CASTHRIAKNIQYF | TGTGCCTCCACCCACCGGATAGCCAAAAACATTCAGTACTTC
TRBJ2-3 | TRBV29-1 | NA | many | CSVSSTDTQYF | TGCAGCGTCAGTAGCACAGATACGCAGTATTTT
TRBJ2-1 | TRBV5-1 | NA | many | CASSLGPEDKRFF | TGCGCCAGCAGCTTAGGCCCTGAGGACAAACGGTTCTTC
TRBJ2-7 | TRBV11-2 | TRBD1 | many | CASSLGDRAYEQYF | TGTGCCAGCAGCTTAGGGGACAGAGCCTACGAGCAGTACTTC
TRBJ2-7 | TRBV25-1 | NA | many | CASTVGSSTYEQYF | TGTGCCAGCACGGTCGGGTCCTCGACCTACGAGCAGTACTTC
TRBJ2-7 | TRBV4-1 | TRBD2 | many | CASSQDGASGNEQYF | TGCGCCAGCAGCCAAGATGGGGCTAGCGGGAACGAGCAGTACTTC
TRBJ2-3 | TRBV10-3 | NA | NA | CAISRQTSTDTQYF | TGTGCCATCAGCCGACAGACCTCCACAGATACGCAGTATTTT
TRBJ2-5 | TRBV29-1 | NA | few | CSVELGAGETQYF | TGCAGCGTTGAACTGGGAGCCGGAGAGACCCAGTACTTC
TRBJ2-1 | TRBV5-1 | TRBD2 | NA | CASALLAENEQFF | TGCGCCAGCGCACTTCTAGCGGAAAATGAGCAGTTCTTC
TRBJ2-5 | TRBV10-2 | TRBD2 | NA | CASSPGGTSGRKTQYF | TGCGCCAGCAGCCCCGGAGGGACTAGCGGGAGAAAGACCCAGTACTTC
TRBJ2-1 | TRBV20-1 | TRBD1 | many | CSASGTGHNEQFF | TGCAGTGCTTCCGGGACAGGGCACAATGAGCAGTTCTTC
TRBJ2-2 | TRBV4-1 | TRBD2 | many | CASSPRGLAANTGELFF | TGCGCCAGCAGCCCCCGGGGACTAGCGGCGAACACCGGGGAGCTGTTTTTT
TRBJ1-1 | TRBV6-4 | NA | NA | CASSERQGITEAFF | TGTGCCAGCAGTGAAAGGCAGGGGATAACTGAAGCTTTCTTT
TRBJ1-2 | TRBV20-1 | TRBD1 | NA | CSLFRDRVYGYTF | TGCAGCCTATTCCGGGACAGGGTGTATGGCTACACCTTC
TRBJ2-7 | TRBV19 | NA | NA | CAVGDSYEQYF | TGTGCAGTAGGGGATTCCTACGAGCAGTACTTC
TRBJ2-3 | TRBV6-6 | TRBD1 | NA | CASSRGQGSTDTQYF | TGTGCCAGCAGTCGGGGACAGGGGAGCACAGATACGCAGTATTTT
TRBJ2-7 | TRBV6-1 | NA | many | CASRPRDGTYEQYF | TGTGCCAGCAGACCACGGGACGGGACCTACGAGCAGTACTTC
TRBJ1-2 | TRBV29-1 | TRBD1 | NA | CSVESTGGVGYTF | TGCAGCGTTGAGTCTACAGGGGGCGTTGGCTACACCTTC
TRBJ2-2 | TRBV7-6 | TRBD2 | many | CASSKAGSNTGELFF | TGTGCCAGCAGCAAAGCGGGGAGTAACACCGGGGAGCTGTTTTTT
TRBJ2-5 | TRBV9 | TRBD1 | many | CASSDGPDREETQYF | TGTGCCAGCAGCGATGGCCCGGACAGGGAAGAGACCCAGTACTTC
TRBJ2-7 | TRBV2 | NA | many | CASTGTESSYEQYF | TGTGCCAGCACGGGGACGGAAAGCTCCTACGAGCAGTACTTC
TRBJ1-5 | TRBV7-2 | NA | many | CASSARGNQPQHF | TGTGCCAGCAGCGCCCGCGGCAATCAGCCCCAGCATTTT
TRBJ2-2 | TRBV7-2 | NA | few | CASSLETDGAMNTGELFF | TGTGCCAGCAGCTTAGAGACCGACGGGGCCATGAACACCGGGGAGCTGTTTTTT
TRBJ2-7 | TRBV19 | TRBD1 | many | CASGPGTGASYEQYF | TGTGCCAGTGGGCCCGGGACAGGGGCCTCCTACGAGCAGTACTTC
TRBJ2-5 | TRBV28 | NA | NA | CASSLSGPETQYF | TGTGCCAGCAGTTTATCAGGGCCAGAGACCCAGTACTTC
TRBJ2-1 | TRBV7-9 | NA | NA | CASSRGIYNEQFF | TGTGCCAGCAGCCGTGGCATCTACAATGAGCAGTTCTTC
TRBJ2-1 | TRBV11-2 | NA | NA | CASSLDNGSYNEQFF | TGTGCCAGCAGCTTAGATAATGGCTCCTACAATGAGCAGTTCTTC
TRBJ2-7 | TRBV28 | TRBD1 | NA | CASTSGTGYHEQYF | TGTGCCAGCACCTCCGGGACAGGGTATCACGAGCAGTACTTC
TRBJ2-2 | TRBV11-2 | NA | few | CASSLLQVAGELFF | TGTGCCAGCAGCTTATTACAGGTCGCCGGGGAGCTGTTTTTT
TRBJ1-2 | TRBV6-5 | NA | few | CASSLDLYGYTF | TGTGCCAGCAGCCTTGACCTCTATGGCTACACCTTC
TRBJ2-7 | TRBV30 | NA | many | CAWSVPDTFSQLYEQYF | TGTGCCTGGAGTGTACCGGACACCTTTAGCCAGCTCTACGAGCAGTACTTC
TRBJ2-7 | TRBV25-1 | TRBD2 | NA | CASSEGLGSSYEQYF | TGTGCCAGCAGTGAAGGACTAGGAAGCTCCTACGAGCAGTACTTC
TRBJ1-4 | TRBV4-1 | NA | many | CASSHDATPRVNEKLFF | TGCGCCAGCAGCCATGATGCAACTCCTAGGGTGAATGAAAAACTGTTTTTT
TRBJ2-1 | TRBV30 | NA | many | CAWSTSQVEQFF | TGTGCCTGGTCGACCTCACAGGTTGAGCAGTTCTTC
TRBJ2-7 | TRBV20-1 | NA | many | CSARGQTSYEQYF | TGCAGTGCTAGAGGACAGACCTCCTACGAGCAGTACTTC
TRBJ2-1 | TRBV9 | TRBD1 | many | CASSEGAAVYNEQFF | TGTGCCAGCAGCGAGGGGGCCGCAGTCTACAATGAGCAGTTCTTC
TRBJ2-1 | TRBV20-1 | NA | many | CSARAPTILDEQFF | TGCAGTGCTAGAGCCCCGACAATTCTAGATGAGCAGTTCTTC
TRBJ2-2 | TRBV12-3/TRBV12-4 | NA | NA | CASSLVGVTGELFF | TGTGCCAGCAGTTTAGTTGGCGTCACCGGGGAGCTGTTTTTT
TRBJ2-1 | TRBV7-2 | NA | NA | CASSGYRNNEQFF | TGTGCCAGCAGCGGCTACCGTAACAATGAGCAGTTCTTC
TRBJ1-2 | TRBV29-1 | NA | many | CSVRTGYGYTF | TGCAGCGTGCGGACTGGTTATGGCTACACCTTC
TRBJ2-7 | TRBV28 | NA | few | CASSRAPYEQYF | TGTGCCAGCAGCAGGGCCCCCTACGAGCAGTACTTC
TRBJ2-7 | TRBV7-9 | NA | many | CASSLGAEGYEQYF | TGTGCCAGCAGCTTGGGGGCGGAAGGGTACGAGCAGTACTTC
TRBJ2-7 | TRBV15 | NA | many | CATSRDRQSYEQYF | TGTGCCACCAGCAGAGATAGACAGTCCTACGAGCAGTACTTC
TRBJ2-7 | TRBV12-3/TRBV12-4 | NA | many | CASSTAGTFHIGVYEQYF | TGTGCCAGCAGTACCGCCGGGACATTCCATATAGGAGTTTACGAGCAGTACTTC
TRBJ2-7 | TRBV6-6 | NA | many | CASSYSKQESSYEQYF | TGTGCCAGCAGTTACTCGAAACAGGAGAGCTCCTACGAGCAGTACTTC